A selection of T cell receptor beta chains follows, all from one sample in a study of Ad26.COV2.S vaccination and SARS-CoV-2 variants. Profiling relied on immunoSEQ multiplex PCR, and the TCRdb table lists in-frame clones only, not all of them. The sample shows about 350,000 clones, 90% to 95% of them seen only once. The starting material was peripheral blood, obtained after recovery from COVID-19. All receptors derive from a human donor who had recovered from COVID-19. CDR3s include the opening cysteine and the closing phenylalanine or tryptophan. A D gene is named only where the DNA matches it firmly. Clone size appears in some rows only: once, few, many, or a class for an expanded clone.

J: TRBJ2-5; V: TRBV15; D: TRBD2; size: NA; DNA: TGTGCCACCAGCGGTAGCGGGGGGCCCCAAGAGACCCAGTACTTC; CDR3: CATSGSGGPQETQYF
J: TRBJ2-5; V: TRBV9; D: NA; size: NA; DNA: TGTGCCAGCAGCGACGCGGGTAGTAGAGAGACCCAGTACTTC; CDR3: CASSDAGSRETQYF
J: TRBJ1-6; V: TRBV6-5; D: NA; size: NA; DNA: TGTGCCAGCAGTTACGGGGGGGCCCCAAATTCACCCCTCCACTTT; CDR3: CASSYGGAPNSPLHF
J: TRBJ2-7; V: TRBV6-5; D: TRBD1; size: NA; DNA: TGTGCCAGCCGGTACGGGACAGGGCTTTACGAGCAGTACTTC; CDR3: CASRYGTGLYEQYF
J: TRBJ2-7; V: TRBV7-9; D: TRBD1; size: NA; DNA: TGTGCCAGCAGCACGGACAGGGTAGGCGAGCAGTACTTC; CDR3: CASSTDRVGEQYF
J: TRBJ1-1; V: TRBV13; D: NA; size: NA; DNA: TGTGCCAGCAGCTTACGTGAGGGGCGGGCCACTGAAGCTTTCTTT; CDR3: CASSLREGRATEAFF
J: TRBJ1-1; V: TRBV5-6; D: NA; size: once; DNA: TGTGCCAGCAGTTCAGGGAGTGCTGAAGCTTTCTTT; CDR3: CASSSGSAEAFF
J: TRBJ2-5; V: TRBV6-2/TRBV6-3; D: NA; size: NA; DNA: TGTGCCAGCAGTCCGCGGGGGCCCCAAGAGACCCAGTACTTC; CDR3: CASSPRGPQETQYF
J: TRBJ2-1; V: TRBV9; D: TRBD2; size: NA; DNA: TGTGCCAGCAGCGTAGGGGGGACTAGCCTCAATGAGCAGTTCTTC; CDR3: CASSVGGTSLNEQFF
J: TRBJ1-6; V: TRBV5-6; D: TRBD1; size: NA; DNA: TGTGCCAGCAGCTTGGCCGCGGCAGGGGGCCACTCACCCCTCCACTTT; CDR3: CASSLAAAGGHSPLHF
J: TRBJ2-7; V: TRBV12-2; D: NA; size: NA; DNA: TGTGCAAGTCGCCCCTTCCGGGAGCAAACCCCCTACGAGCAGTACTTC; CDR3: CASRPFREQTPYEQYF
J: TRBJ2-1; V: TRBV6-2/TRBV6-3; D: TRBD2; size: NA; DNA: TGTGCCAGCAGTTTCACGGGGACTAGCGGGGGGGGCTACAATGAGCAGTTCTTC; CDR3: CASSFTGTSGGGYNEQFF
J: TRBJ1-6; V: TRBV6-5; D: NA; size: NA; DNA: TGTGCCAGCAGTAATGGGGGAATGACCTTGCCACCCCTCCACTTT; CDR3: CASSNGGMTLPPLHF
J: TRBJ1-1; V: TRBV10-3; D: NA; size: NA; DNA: TGTGCCACCTTAGACAGGAAGAACACTGAAGCTTTCTTT; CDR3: CATLDRKNTEAFF
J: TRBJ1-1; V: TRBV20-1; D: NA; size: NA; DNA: TGCAGTGTCGACGGGAACACTGAAGCTTTCTTT; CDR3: CSVDGNTEAFF
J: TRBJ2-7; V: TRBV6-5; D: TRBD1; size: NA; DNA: TGTGCCAGCAGTATTAACAGGGGTAGCTACGAGCAGTACTTC; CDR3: CASSINRGSYEQYF
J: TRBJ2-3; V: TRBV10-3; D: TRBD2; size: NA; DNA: TGTGCCATCCTAGGGACTAGCGGGGTAGCAGATACGCAGTATTTT; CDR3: CAILGTSGVADTQYF
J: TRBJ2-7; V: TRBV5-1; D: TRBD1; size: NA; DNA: TGCGCCAGCAGCTTCGACAGGGGCCTTTACGAGCAGTACTTC; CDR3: CASSFDRGLYEQYF
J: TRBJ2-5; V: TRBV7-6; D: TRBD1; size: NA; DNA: TGTGCCAGCAGCTTGACAGGGAAACAAGAGACCCAGTACTTC; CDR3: CASSLTGKQETQYF
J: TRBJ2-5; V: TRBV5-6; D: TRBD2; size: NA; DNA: TGTGCCAGCAGCGGGACTAGCGGGGGGCTCCAAGAGACCCAGTACTTC; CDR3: CASSGTSGGLQETQYF
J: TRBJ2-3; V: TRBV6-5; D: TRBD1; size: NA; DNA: TGTGCCAGCAGACCACAGGGGGGTACGCAGTATTTT; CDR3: CASRPQGGTQYF
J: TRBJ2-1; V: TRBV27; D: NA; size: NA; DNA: TGTGCCAGCAGTAAATTAAAGCCCAGGGGAGGTCACAATGAGCAGTTCTTC; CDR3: CASSKLKPRGGHNEQFF
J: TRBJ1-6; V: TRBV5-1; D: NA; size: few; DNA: TGCGCCAGCAGCCCCACCAGGACAGCCTATAATTCACCCCTCCACTTT; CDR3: CASSPTRTAYNSPLHF
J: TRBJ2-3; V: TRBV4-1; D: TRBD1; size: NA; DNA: TGCGCCAGCAGCCACCGGGACAGGGGTGCAGATACGCAGTATTTT; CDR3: CASSHRDRGADTQYF
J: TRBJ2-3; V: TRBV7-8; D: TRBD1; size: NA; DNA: TGTGCCAGCAGCCGGGGACAGCCATACCTCACAGATACGCAGTATTTT; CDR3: CASSRGQPYLTDTQYF
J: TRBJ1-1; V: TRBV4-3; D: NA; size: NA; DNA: TGCGCCAGCAGCCAAGATCTTAGGAGTACTGAAGCTTTCTTT; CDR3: CASSQDLRSTEAFF
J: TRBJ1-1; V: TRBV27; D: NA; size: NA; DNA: TGTGCCAGCAGTTTAACCGGGGAGGGGGGAACTGAAGCTTTCTTT; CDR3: CASSLTGEGGTEAFF
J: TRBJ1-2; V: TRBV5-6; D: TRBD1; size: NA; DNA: TGTGCCAGCAGCCCCACGGACAGGGGGCTCTATGGCTACACCTTC; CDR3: CASSPTDRGLYGYTF
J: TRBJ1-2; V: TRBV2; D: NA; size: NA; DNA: TGTGCCAGCTCCCAATGGCAGGCAGAGCTCTATGGCTACACCTTC; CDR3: CASSQWQAELYGYTF
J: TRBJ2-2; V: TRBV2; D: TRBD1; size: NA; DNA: TGTGCCAGCAGTGAAGAACAGGGGGCTGCCGGGGAGCTGTTTTTT; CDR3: CASSEEQGAAGELFF
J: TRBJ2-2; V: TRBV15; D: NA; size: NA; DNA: TGTGCCACCAGCAACGGGACGATGAGGGCCGGGGAGCTGTTTTTT; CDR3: CATSNGTMRAGELFF
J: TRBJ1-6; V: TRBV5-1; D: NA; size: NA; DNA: TGCGCCAGCAGCTTGACGGGGATCTCACCCCTCCACTTT; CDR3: CASSLTGISPLHF
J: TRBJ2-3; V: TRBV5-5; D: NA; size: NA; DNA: TGTGCCAGCAGCGACTCGGTCGTAGGGCGGGATACGCAGTATTTT; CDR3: CASSDSVVGRDTQYF
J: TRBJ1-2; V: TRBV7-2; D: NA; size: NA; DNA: TGTGCCAGCAGCTCCTCCTGGATGGGGGTTTATGGTGGCTACACCTTC; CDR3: CASSSSWMGVYGGYTF
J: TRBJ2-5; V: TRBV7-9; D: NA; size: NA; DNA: TGTGCCAGCAGCTCGGACAGTTCCCAAGAGACCCAGTACTTC; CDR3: CASSSDSSQETQYF
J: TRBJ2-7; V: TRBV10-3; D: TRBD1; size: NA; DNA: TGTGCCATCACCCGGGACAGGGGAAACGAGCAGTACTTC; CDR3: CAITRDRGNEQYF
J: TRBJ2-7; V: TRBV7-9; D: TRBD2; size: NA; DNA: TGTGCCAGCGCTGGGGGAGGGATTAGGTCGAACTACGAGCAGTACTTC; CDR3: CASAGGGIRSNYEQYF
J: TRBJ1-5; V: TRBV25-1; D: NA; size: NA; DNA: TGTGCCAGCAGCGGACGTGGGAGCAATCAGCCCCAGCATTTT; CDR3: CASSGRGSNQPQHF
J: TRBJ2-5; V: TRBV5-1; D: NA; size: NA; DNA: TGCGCCAGCAACATCCGGGGCCAAGAGACCCAGTACTTC; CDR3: CASNIRGQETQYF
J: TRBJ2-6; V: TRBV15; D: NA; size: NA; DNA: TGTGCCACCAGCAGAGATCTTTATTTGGACTCTGGGGCCAACGTCCTGACTTTC; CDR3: CATSRDLYLDSGANVLTF